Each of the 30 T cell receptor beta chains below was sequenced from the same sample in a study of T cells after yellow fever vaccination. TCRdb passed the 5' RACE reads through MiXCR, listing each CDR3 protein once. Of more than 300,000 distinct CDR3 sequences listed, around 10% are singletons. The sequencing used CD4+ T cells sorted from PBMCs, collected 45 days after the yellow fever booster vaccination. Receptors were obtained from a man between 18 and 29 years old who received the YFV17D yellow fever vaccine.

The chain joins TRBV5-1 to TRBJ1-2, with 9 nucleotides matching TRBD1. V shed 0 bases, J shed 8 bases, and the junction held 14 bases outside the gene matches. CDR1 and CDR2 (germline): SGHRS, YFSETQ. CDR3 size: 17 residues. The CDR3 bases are TGCGCCAGCAGCTTGGATGGGACAGGGAACAACGCGCGAGGCTACACCTTC. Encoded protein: CASSLDGTGNNARGYTF.

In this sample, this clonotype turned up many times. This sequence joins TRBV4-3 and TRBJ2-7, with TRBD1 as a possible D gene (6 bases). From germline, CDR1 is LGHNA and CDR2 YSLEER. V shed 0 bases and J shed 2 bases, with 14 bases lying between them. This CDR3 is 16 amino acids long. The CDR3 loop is CASSQDSRTAAYEQYF. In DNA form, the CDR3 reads TGCGCCAGCAGCCAAGACTCCCGGACAGCGGCCTACGAGCAGTACTTC.

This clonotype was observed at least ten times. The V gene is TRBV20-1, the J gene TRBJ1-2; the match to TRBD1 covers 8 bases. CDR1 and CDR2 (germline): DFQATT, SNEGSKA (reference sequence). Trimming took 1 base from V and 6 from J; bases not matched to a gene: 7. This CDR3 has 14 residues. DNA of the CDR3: TGCAGTGCTAGAGCCGAGGACAGGGACGATGGCTACACCTTC. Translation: CSARAEDRDDGYTF.

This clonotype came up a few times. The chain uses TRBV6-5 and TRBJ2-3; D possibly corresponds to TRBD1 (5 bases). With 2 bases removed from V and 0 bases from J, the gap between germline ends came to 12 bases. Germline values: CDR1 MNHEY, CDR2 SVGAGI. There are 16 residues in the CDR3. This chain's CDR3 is CASSYGADTSTDTQYF. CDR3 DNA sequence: TGTGCCAGCAGTTACGGGGCAGACACTAGCACAGATACGCAGTATTTT.

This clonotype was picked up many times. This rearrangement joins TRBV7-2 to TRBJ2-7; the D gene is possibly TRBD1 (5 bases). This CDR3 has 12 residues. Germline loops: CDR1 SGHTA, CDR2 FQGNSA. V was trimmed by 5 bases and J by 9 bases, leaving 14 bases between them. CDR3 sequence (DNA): TGTGCCAGCAGCGTAACCCGACAGAGGCAGTACTTC. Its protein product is CASSVTRQRQYF.

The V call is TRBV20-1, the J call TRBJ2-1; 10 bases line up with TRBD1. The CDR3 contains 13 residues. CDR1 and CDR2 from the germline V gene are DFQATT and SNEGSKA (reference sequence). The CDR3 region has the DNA TGCAGCCCGGGAGGACAGGGGGGTCATGAGCAGTTCTTC. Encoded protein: CSPGGQGGHEQFF.

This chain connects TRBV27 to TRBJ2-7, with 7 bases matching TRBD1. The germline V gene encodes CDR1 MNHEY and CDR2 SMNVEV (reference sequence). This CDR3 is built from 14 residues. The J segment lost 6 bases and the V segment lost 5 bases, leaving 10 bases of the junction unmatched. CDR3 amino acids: CASSADRRVGEQYF. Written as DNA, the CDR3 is TGTGCCAGCAGTGCGGACAGGCGGGTGGGCGAGCAGTACTTC.

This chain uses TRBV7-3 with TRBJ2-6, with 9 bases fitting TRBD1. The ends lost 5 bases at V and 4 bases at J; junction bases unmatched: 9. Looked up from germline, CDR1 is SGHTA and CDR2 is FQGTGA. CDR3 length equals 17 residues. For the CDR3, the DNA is TGTGCCAGCAGCCGCACAGGGGGCTCGACCGGGGCCAACGTCCTGACTTTC. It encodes CASSRTGGSTGANVLTF.

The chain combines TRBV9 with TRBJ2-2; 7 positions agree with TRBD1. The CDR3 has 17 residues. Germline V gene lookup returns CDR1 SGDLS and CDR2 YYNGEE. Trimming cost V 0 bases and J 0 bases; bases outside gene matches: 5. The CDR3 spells CASSVGGQGANTGELFF. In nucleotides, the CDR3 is TGTGCCAGCAGCGTAGGCGGTCAGGGGGCGAACACCGGGGAGCTGTTTTTT.

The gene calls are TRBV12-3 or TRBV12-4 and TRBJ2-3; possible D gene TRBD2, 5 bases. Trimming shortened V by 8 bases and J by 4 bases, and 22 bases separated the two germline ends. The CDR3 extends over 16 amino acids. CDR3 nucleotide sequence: TGTGCCAGCCTCCTCCGAGGACTCTCCCACCCAGATACGCAGTATTTT. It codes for CASLLRGLSHPDTQYF.

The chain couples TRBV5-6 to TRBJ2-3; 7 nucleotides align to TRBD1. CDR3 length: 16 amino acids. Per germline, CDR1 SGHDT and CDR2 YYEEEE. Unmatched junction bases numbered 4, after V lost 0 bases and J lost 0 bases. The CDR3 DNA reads TGTGCCAGCAGCTTGGAGGGCAGGGGGAGCACAGATACGCAGTATTTT. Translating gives CASSLEGRGSTDTQYF.

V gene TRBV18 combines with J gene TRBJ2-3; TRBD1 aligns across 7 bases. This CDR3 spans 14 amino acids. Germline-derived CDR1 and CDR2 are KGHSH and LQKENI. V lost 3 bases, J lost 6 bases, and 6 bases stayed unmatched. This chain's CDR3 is CASSPGQAPDTQYF. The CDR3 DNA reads TGTGCCAGCTCACCCGGACAGGCCCCCGATACGCAGTATTTT.

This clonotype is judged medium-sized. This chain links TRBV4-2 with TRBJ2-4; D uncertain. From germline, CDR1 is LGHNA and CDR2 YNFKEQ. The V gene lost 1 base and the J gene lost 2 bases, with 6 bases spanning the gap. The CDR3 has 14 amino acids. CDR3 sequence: CASSQGASKNIQYF. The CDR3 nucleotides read TGTGCCAGCAGCCAAGGGGCGTCCAAAAACATTCAGTACTTC.

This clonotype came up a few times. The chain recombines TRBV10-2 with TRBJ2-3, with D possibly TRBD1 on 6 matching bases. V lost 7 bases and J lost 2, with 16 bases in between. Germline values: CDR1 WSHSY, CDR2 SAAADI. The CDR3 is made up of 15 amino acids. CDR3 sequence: CASMTGHHNTDTQYF. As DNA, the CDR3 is TGCGCCAGCATGACAGGACACCATAACACAGATACGCAGTATTTT.

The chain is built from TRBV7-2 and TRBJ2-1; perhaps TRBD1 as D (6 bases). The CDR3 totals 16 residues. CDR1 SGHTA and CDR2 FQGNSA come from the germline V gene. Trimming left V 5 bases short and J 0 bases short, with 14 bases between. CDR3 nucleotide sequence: TGTGCCAGCAGCCCACCACAGGGAAGCTCCTACAATGAGCAGTTCTTC. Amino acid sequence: CASSPPQGSSYNEQFF.

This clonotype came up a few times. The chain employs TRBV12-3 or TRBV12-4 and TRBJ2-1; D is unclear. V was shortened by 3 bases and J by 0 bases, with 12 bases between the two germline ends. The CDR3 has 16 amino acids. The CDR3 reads CASSLGRTSSYNEQFF. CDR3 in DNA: TGTGCCAGCAGTTTGGGCAGGACCAGCTCCTACAATGAGCAGTTCTTC.

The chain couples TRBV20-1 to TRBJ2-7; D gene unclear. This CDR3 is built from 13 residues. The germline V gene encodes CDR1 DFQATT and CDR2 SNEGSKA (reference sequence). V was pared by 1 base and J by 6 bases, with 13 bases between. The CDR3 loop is CSARGPDYGEQYF. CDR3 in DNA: TGCAGTGCTAGAGGCCCCGATTATGGCGAGCAGTACTTC.

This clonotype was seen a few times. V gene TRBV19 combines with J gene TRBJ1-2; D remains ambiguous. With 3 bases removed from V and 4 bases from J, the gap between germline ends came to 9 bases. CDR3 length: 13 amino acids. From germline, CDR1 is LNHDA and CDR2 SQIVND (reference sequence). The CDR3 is CASSINDGYGYTF. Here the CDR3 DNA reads TGTGCCAGTAGTATCAATGACGGCTATGGCTACACCTTC.

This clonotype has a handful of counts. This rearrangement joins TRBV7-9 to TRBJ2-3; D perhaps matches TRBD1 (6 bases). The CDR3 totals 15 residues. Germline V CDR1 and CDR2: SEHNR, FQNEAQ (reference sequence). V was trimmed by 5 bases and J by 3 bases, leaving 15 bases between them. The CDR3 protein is CASSPRQGWTDTQYF. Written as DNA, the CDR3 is TGTGCCAGCAGCCCCCGGCAGGGGTGGACAGATACGCAGTATTTT.

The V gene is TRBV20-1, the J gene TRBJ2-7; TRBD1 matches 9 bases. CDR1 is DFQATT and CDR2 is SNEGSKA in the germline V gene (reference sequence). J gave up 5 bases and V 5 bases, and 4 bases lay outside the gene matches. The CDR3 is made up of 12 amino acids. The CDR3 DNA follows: TGCAGTGCTCTACGACAGGGGGACGAGCAGTACGTC. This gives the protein CSALRQGDEQYV.

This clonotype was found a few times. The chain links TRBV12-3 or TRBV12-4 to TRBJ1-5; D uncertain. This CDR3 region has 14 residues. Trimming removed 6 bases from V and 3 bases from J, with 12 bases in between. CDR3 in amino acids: CASSRELINQPQHF. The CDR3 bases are TGTGCCAGCAGCCGCGAGCTAATCAATCAGCCCCAGCATTTT.

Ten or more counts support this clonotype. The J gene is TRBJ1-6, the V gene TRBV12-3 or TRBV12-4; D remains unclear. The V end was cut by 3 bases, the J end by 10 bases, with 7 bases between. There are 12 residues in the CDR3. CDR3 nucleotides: TGTGCCAGCAGTTTCGGGGAATCACCCCTCCACTTT. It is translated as CASSFGESPLHF.

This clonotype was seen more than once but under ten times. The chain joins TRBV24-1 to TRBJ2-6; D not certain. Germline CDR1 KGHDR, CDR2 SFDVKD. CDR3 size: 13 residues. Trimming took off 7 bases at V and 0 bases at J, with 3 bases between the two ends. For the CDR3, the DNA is TGTGCCACCAGGGACTCTGGGGCCAACGTCCTGACTTTC. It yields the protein CATRDSGANVLTF.

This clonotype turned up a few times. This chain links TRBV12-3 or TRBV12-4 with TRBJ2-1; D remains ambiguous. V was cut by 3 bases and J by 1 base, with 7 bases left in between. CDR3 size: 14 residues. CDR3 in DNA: TGTGCCAGCAGTTTTGCGGCATCCTACAATGAGCAGTTCTTC. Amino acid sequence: CASSFAASYNEQFF.

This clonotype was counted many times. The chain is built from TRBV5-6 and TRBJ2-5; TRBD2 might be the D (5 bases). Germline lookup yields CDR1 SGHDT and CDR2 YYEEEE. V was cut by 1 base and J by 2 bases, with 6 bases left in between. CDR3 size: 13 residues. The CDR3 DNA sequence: TGTGCCAGCAGCTTGAGCGGTCAAGAGACCCAGTACTTC. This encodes CASSLSGQETQYF.

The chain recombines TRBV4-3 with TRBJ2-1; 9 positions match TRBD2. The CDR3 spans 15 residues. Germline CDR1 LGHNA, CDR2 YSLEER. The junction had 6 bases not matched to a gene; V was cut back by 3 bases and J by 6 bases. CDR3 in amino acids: CASSQAGGVSNEQFF. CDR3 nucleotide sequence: TGCGCCAGCAGCCAGGCGGGGGGGGTCAGCAATGAGCAGTTCTTC.

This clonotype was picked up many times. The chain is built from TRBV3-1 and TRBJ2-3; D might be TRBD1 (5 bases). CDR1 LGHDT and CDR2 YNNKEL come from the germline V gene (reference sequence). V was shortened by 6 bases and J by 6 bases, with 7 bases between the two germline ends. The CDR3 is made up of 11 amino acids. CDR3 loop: CASSQGDTQYF. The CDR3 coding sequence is TGTGCCAGCAGTCAGGGCGATACGCAGTATTTT.

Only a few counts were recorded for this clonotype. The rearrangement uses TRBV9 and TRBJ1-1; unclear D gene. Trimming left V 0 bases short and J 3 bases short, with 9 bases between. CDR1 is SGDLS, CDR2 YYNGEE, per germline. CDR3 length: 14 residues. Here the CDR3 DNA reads TGTGCCAGCAGCGTAGATGGGGAGGACACTGAAGCTTTCTTT. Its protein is CASSVDGEDTEAFF. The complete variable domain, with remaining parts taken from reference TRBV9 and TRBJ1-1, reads DSGVTQTPKHLITATGQRVTLRCSPRSGDLSVYWYQQSLDQGLQFLIQYYNGEERAKGNILERFSAQQFPDLHSELNLSSLELGDSALYFCASSVDGEDTEAFFGQGTRLTVV.

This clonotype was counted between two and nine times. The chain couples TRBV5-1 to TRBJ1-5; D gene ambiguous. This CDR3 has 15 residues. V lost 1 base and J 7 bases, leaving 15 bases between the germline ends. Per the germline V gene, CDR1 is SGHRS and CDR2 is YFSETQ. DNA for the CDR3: TGCGCCAGCAGCTTGTCTTACGGACCGGGCCAGCCCCAGCATTTT. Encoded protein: CASSLSYGPGQPQHF. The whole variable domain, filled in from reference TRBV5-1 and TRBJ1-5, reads KAGVTQTPRYLIKTRGQQVTLSCSPISGHRSVSWYQQTPGQGLQFLFEYFSETQRNKGNFPGRFSGRQFSNSRSEMNVSTLELGDSALYLCASSLSYGPGQPQHFGDGTRLSIL.

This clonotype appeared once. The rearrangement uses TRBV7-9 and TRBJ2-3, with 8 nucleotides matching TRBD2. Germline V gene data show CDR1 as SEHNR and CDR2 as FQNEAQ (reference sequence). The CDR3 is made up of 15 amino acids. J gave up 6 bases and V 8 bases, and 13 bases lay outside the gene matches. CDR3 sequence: CASSLSGGLSDTQYF. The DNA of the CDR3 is TGTGCCAGCTCATTATCGGGGGGGCTATCCGATACGCAGTATTTT.